The 30 T cell receptor beta chains below come from one sample, sequenced in a study of shared T cell receptors in the human thymus. Assay used: immunoSEQ multiplex PCR; TCRdb lists only in-frame clones, some missing. The repertoire includes 700,000 or so clones, 70% to 90% of them detected once, and 0.0095% to 0.011% sits in the top ten. The sample also formed part of further work on human thymus T cells.

The sequenced sample was thymocytes. Receptors were obtained from a girl under three years old with a congenital heart defect.

The chain is built from TRBV5-1 and TRBJ2-1; D is ambiguous. V dropped 4 bases and J dropped 0 bases, with 11 bases sitting between them. The CDR3 totals 15 residues. The germline V gene encodes CDR1 SGHRS and CDR2 YFSETQ. The CDR3 DNA reads TGCGCCAGCAGCCCTTACCTGAGCTCCTACAATGAGCAGTTCTTC. It encodes CASSPYLSSYNEQFF.

This clone was observed once. The chain couples TRBV5-1 to TRBJ2-5; 13 nucleotides match TRBD2. The CDR3 loop spans 16 amino acids. Germline lookup yields CDR1 SGHRS and CDR2 YFSETQ. V shed 4 bases, J shed 6 bases, and the junction held 9 bases outside the gene matches. The CDR3: CASSLRLAGGRKTQYF. CDR3 sequence (DNA): TGCGCCAGCAGCCTCCGACTAGCGGGGGGACGGAAGACCCAGTACTTC. Full variable domain (outside the CDR3, taken from reference TRBV5-1 and TRBJ2-5): KAGVTQTPRYLIKTRGQQVTLSCSPISGHRSVSWYQQTPGQGLQFLFEYFSETQRNKGNFPGRFSGRQFSNSRSEMNVSTLELGDSALYLCASSLRLAGGRKTQYFGPGTRLLVL.

The chain recombines TRBV5-1 with TRBJ2-5, with TRBD1 matching 10 bases. Germline V gene data show CDR1 as SGHRS and CDR2 as YFSETQ. The ends lost 5 bases at V and 1 base at J; junction bases unmatched: 8. The CDR3 runs 16 residues. CDR3 nucleotides: TGCGCCAGCAGTCCGGGACAGGGGTCTCCCCAAGAGACCCAGTACTTC. It encodes CASSPGQGSPQETQYF.

The rearrangement uses TRBV5-1 and TRBJ1-2; TRBD1 agrees at 8 bases. Trimming cost V 4 bases and J 4 bases; bases outside gene matches: 9. Germline values: CDR1 SGHRS, CDR2 YFSETQ. This CDR3 spans 15 amino acids. This chain's CDR3 is CASSGTGGAPYGYTF. The CDR3 DNA sequence: TGCGCCAGCAGCGGAACAGGGGGAGCTCCCTATGGCTACACCTTC.

This clone was detected only a few times. The chain carries TRBV19 and TRBJ2-3; D may be TRBD2 (5 bases). The V end lost 7 bases, the J end lost 1 base, and 15 bases lay between the germline ends. CDR3 length: 15 amino acids. The germline CDR1 and CDR2 sequences are LNHDA and SQIVND (reference sequence). Written as DNA, the CDR3 is TGTGCCAGTACCACTAACATGGAGGGCACAGATACGCAGTATTTT. Translation: CASTTNMEGTDTQYF.

The chain employs TRBV10-1 and TRBJ2-2; D is uncertain. V lost 5 bases to trimming and J lost 4 bases, with 8 bases between them. CDR1 and CDR2 (germline): WNHNN, SYGVQD (reference sequence). This CDR3 region has 13 residues. CDR3 in amino acids: CASSQRRTGELFF. The CDR3 DNA reads TGCGCCAGCAGTCAGAGGCGCACCGGGGAGCTGTTTTTT.

This CDR3 is CASSLVGQVILYGYTF. CDR3 DNA: TGTGCCAGCAGCTTAGTGGGACAGGTCATACTCTATGGCTACACCTTC. The genes are TRBV7-2 and TRBJ1-2, with TRBD1 matching 8 bases. CDR1 is SGHTA and CDR2 is FQGNSA in the germline V gene. Trimming at V came to 1 base and at J to 4 bases, leaving 8 bases not matched to a gene. The CDR3 loop spans 16 amino acids.

The chain links TRBV5-1 to TRBJ2-5; D perhaps matches TRBD2 (6 bases). The V gene's germline CDR1 is SGHRS and CDR2 YFSETQ. V lost 4 bases to trimming and J lost 4 bases, with 20 bases between them. CDR3 length: 16 residues. CDR3 sequence reads: CASSPPPGVGGETQYF. CDR3 in DNA: TGCGCCAGCAGCCCGCCCCCGGGAGTCGGAGGAGAGACCCAGTACTTC.

This sequence joins TRBV7-2 and TRBJ2-7, with D possibly matching TRBD2 (6 bases). This CDR3 comprises 13 residues. In germline, CDR1 is SGHTA, CDR2 FQGNSA. Trimming removed 1 base from V and 3 bases from J, with 7 bases in between. The CDR3 here is CASSLGDFYEQYF. For the CDR3, the DNA is TGTGCCAGCAGCTTAGGGGACTTCTACGAGCAGTACTTC.

V gene TRBV2 combines with J gene TRBJ1-1; D ambiguous. Between the trimmed V and J ends, which lost 6 bases and 4 bases, there was a span of 21 bases. CDR1 SNHLY and CDR2 FYNNEI come from the germline V gene. This CDR3 comprises 16 residues. As DNA, the CDR3 is TGTGCCAGCAGGCATTCCGGCGGTGGGTTTAGCACTGAAGCTTTCTTT. Translating it yields CASRHSGGGFSTEAFF. Based on the CDR3 plus reference TRBV2 and TRBJ1-1, the full variable domain is EPEVTQTPSHQVTQMGQEVILRCVPISNHLYFYWYRQILGQKVEFLVSFYNNEISEKSEIFDDQFSVERPDGSNFTLKIRSTKLEDSAMYFCASRHSGGGFSTEAFFGQGTRLTVV.

The chain has TRBV6-6 and TRBJ1-6; 9 nucleotides align to TRBD1. CDR1 is MNHNY, CDR2 SVGAGI, per germline (reference sequence). Trimming cost V 6 bases and J 8 bases; bases outside gene matches: 11. This CDR3 has 16 residues. CDR3 nucleotide sequence: TGTGCCAGCAGCCTTAGACCGGGACAGGGTGATTCACCCCTCCACTTT. Translation: CASSLRPGQGDSPLHF.

The chain uses TRBV27 and TRBJ1-3; D is ambiguous. In germline, CDR1 is MNHEY, CDR2 SMNVEV (reference sequence). This CDR3 spans 13 amino acids. V was pared by 4 bases and J by 6 bases, with 10 bases between. In nucleotides, the CDR3 is TGTGCCAGCAGTTCGAGCCGACAAAACACCATATATTTT. This encodes CASSSSRQNTIYF.

The chain couples TRBV27 to TRBJ1-2; TRBD1 is a possible D gene (5 bases). V was trimmed by 2 bases and J by 7 bases, leaving 11 bases between them. CDR3 size: 13 residues. CDR1 and CDR2 (germline): MNHEY, SMNVEV (reference sequence). In DNA, the CDR3 is TGTGCCAGCAGTTTAACAGGAAGAGGTGGCTACACCTTC. Protein product: CASSLTGRGGYTF.

The chain uses TRBV5-1 and TRBJ1-2, with TRBD1 matching over 9 bases. Germline loops: CDR1 SGHRS, CDR2 YFSETQ. V was clipped by 5 bases and J by 5 bases; unmatched bases: 13. The CDR3 contains 16 residues. The CDR3 DNA reads as TGCGCCAGCAGGGGACAGGGACGACTTTCTTATTATGGCTACACCTTC. Encoded protein: CASRGQGRLSYYGYTF. Combining the CDR3 with reference TRBV5-1 and TRBJ1-2 gives the whole variable domain KAGVTQTPRYLIKTRGQQVTLSCSPISGHRSVSWYQQTPGQGLQFLFEYFSETQRNKGNFPGRFSGRQFSNSRSEMNVSTLELGDSALYLCASRGQGRLSYYGYTFGSGTRLTVV.

The chain uses TRBV6-1 and TRBJ1-6, with TRBD1 as a possible D gene (5 bases). V shed 4 bases and J shed 10 bases, with 14 bases lying between them. The CDR3 extends over 14 amino acids. Germline CDR1 and CDR2: MNHNS and SASEGT. The CDR3 is CASSVWGVKSPLHF. The CDR3 coding sequence is TGTGCCAGCAGTGTGTGGGGGGTCAAGTCACCCCTCCACTTT.

The chain joins TRBV5-1 to TRBJ1-2, with 8 bases matching TRBD1. CDR1 SGHRS and CDR2 YFSETQ come from the germline V gene. This CDR3 comprises 19 residues. J was trimmed by 4 bases and V by 4 bases; bases with no gene match: 21. CDR3 residues: CASSNRTGDRPITGYGYTF. The CDR3 DNA reads as TGCGCCAGCAGCAACCGTACCGGGGACAGGCCGATAACTGGCTATGGCTACACCTTC. Complete variable domain (other parts from reference TRBV5-1 and TRBJ1-2): KAGVTQTPRYLIKTRGQQVTLSCSPISGHRSVSWYQQTPGQGLQFLFEYFSETQRNKGNFPGRFSGRQFSNSRSEMNVSTLELGDSALYLCASSNRTGDRPITGYGYTFGSGTRLTVV.

This clone has a single count. At one end, the junction sequence differs from germline, possibly due to a read error. The chain uses TRBV7-2 and TRBJ2-1, with D perhaps matching TRBD2 (6 bases). The V gene's germline CDR1 is SGHTA and CDR2 FQGNSA. The CDR3 is 15 residues long. CDR3 loop: CASSCTRDSDNEQFF. The CDR3 DNA is TGTGCCAGCAGCTGTACTAGGGACTCCGACAATGAGCAGTTCTTC.

This sequence joins TRBV2 and TRBJ2-7; 10 bases map to TRBD1. Germline V gene lookup returns CDR1 SNHLY and CDR2 FYNNEI. The V segment lost 6 bases and the J segment 5 bases; nucleotides outside the gene matches: 7. The CDR3 consists of 14 residues. The CDR3 DNA is TGTGCCAGCAGGCAGGACAGGGGGATAAACGAGCAGTACTTC. This gives the protein CASRQDRGINEQYF.

The rearrangement joins TRBV7-8 to TRBJ1-5, with 10 bases that match TRBD1. The CDR3 has 17 residues. Germline CDR1 SGHVS, CDR2 FQNEAQ. The trim removed 6 bases at V and 0 bases at J, leaving 8 bases unmatched. The DNA of the CDR3 is TGTGCCAGCAGTCAGGACAGGGGGTTCTATAGCAATCAGCCCCAGCATTTT. Its translation: CASSQDRGFYSNQPQHF.

The chain carries TRBV5-4 and TRBJ1-6; 8 bases line up with TRBD1. V lost 0 bases to trimming and J lost 0 bases; unmatched junction nucleotides: 8. The CDR3 totals 19 residues. Germline values: CDR1 SGHNT, CDR2 YYREEE (reference sequence). The DNA of the CDR3 is TGTGCCAGCAGCTTGGCGGCAGGGGGCATTGGCTCCTATAATTCACCCCTCCACTTT. This sequence encodes CASSLAAGGIGSYNSPLHF. Full variable domain (outside the CDR3, taken from reference TRBV5-4 and TRBJ1-6): ETGVTQSPTHLIKTRGQQVTLRCSSQSGHNTVSWYQQALGQGPQFIFQYYREEENGRGNFPPRFSGLQFPNYSSELNVNALELDDSALYLCASSLAAGGIGSYNSPLHFGNGTRLTVT.

The J gene is TRBJ2-3, the V gene TRBV7-6; no firm D call. The CDR3 runs to 18 residues. V dropped 2 bases and J dropped 1 base, with 19 bases sitting between them. Germline CDR1 reads SGHVS; CDR2 reads FNYEAQ. The CDR3 loop is CASSLFRRTEPGTDTQYF. Written as DNA, the CDR3 is TGTGCCAGCAGCTTATTTAGGCGTACAGAGCCTGGCACAGATACGCAGTATTTT.

The genes are TRBV28 and TRBJ1-2; 8 bases are shared with TRBD1. Germline CDR1 is MDHEN and CDR2 is SYDVKM. The V gene end was trimmed by 4 bases and the J gene end by 10 bases; junction bases not matched to a gene: 20. There are 17 residues in the CDR3. The CDR3 reads CASSSPVKQGAPRDYTF. DNA of the CDR3: TGTGCCAGCAGTTCTCCCGTTAAGCAGGGGGCGCCCCGTGACTACACCTTC.

The chain joins TRBV5-1 to TRBJ1-1; unclear D gene. CDR1 and CDR2 (germline): SGHRS, YFSETQ. This CDR3 has 14 residues. V was clipped by 3 bases and J by 4 bases, with 13 bases between them. The CDR3 reads CASSYYMAGTEAFF. DNA for the CDR3: TGCGCCAGCAGCTATTACATGGCGGGCACTGAAGCTTTCTTT.

The chain joins TRBV7-3 to TRBJ2-2, with a possible D match to TRBD1 (6 bases). The ends were cut back, 1 base at V and 7 bases at J, with 13 bases in the middle. CDR3 length: 15 amino acids. Per germline, CDR1 SGHTA and CDR2 FQGTGA. This chain's CDR3 is CASSLKGRGFGELFF. The CDR3 region has the DNA TGTGCCAGCAGCTTAAAGGGCAGGGGTTTCGGGGAGCTGTTTTTT.

The CDR3: CASSRRLATDTQYF. CDR3 DNA: TGTGCCAGCAGCCGACGACTAGCGACCGATACGCAGTATTTT. The chain couples TRBV7-2 to TRBJ2-3, with 8 positions matching TRBD2. The V gene's germline CDR1 is SGHTA and CDR2 FQGNSA. The V and J ends lost 5 bases and 6 bases, in that order; junction bases with no gene match: 7. This CDR3 region has 14 residues.

The V call is TRBV7-9, the J call TRBJ1-3; possibly TRBD1 for D (6 bases). Germline V gene sequence: CDR1 SEHNR, CDR2 FQNEAQ (reference sequence). The CDR3 consists of 17 residues. V was pared by 5 bases and J by 0 bases, with 17 bases between. DNA of the CDR3: TGTGCCAGCAGCATTGGAGGCAGGGGCATCTCTGGAAACACCATATATTTT. Amino acids: CASSIGGRGISGNTIYF.

V usage is TRBV10-3 and J usage is TRBJ1-6, with D perhaps matching TRBD1 (5 bases). The CDR3 spans 14 residues. Between the trimmed V and J ends, which lost 6 bases and 6 bases, there was a span of 12 bases. Germline CDR1 ENHRY, CDR2 SYGVKD. As DNA, the CDR3 is TGTGCCATCAGCCCAGGGAGGTCTAATTCACCCCTCCACTTT. Amino acids: CAISPGRSNSPLHF.

The V call is TRBV5-6, the J call TRBJ1-6; D might be TRBD1 (5 bases). The CDR3 is 15 residues long. Germline CDR1 SGHDT, CDR2 YYEEEE. Trimming removed 3 bases from V and 8 bases from J, with 15 bases in between. The CDR3 sequence is CASSCWGGGDSPLHF. The DNA of the CDR3 is TGTGCCAGCAGCTGCTGGGGGGGAGGGGATTCACCCCTCCACTTT. The full variable domain, completed using reference TRBV5-6 and TRBJ1-6, is DAGVTQSPTHLIKTRGQQVTLRCSPKSGHDTVSWYQQALGQGPQFIFQYYEEEERQRGNFPDRFSGHQFPNYSSELNVNALLLGDSALYLCASSCWGGGDSPLHFGNGTRLTVT.

The chain recombines TRBV7-2 with TRBJ1-1; D may be TRBD1 (6 bases). CDR1 SGHTA and CDR2 FQGNSA come from the germline V gene. The CDR3 runs 15 residues. V was cut by 3 bases and J by 5 bases, with 16 bases left in between. The CDR3 sequence is CASSFTGTTGTEAFF. CDR3 in DNA: TGTGCCAGCAGCTTTACCGGGACAACGGGGACTGAAGCTTTCTTT.

In this sample, this clone turned up once. The chain links TRBV27 to TRBJ1-2, with 10 bases that match TRBD1. From germline, CDR1 is MNHEY and CDR2 SMNVEV (reference sequence). Germline trimming cut 2 bases from V and 3 bases from J; bases unmatched to any gene: 12. CDR3 length: 18 amino acids. This CDR3 reads CASSLRADRGPQDYGYTF. The CDR3 DNA reads as TGTGCCAGCAGTTTACGGGCAGACAGGGGGCCGCAGGACTATGGCTACACCTTC.